This T cell receptor (beta chain) was sequenced during a study of blood T cell repertoires in COVID-19. Turning to the study itself: Researchers got acute and convalescent COVID-19 samples from the United States, Italy and Spain.

This CDR3 contains 16 residues. V dropped 2 bases and J dropped 2; count of bases not matched to a gene: 9. Germline V gene lookup returns CDR1 SGHRS and CDR2 YFSETQ. Authors' methods: How many nucleated cells were present was estimated from reference gene primer amplification. Generated by immunoSEQ multiplex PCR, the TCRdb table keeps only in-frame clones and is missing some. The D gene and trimming were derived from the DNA, and the V and J assignments and clone size from that table. The sample has 130,000 to 150,000 clones, 85% seen once. Sequenced sample: peripheral blood. This sequence joins TRBV5-1 and TRBJ2-5, with TRBD2 matching 7 bases. This receptor was identified in a human donor with acute or convalescent COVID-19. The donor label of this sample is uncertain. The CDR3 loop is CASSLTTAGVQETQYF. The CDR3 bases are TGCGCCAGCAGCTTAACAACTGCGGGGGTGCAAGAGACCCAGTACTTC.